Listed here is a single T cell receptor beta chain. The junction shows a germline mismatch at one end, possibly a read error. These data belong to a study of blood T cell repertoires in COVID-19. Study-wide context: The United States, Italy and Spain were the sources of the acute and convalescent COVID-19 samples.

This table comes from immunoSEQ multiplex PCR, and its TCRdb copy is limited to in-frame clones, with some not included. The repertoire holds approximately 70,000 clones, with 87% as singletons. The CDR3 spans 15 residues. Germline lookup yields CDR1 SGHTA and CDR2 FQGTGA. Recruited during active infection, patients (from Seattle) were subsequently followed longitudinally. The source of this sequence is a woman aged 45-60 years with COVID-19, enrolled during active disease. Sequenced: peripheral blood. The chain combines TRBV7-3 with TRBJ2-7; 7 bases are a match to TRBD1. The CDR3 DNA follows: TGTGCCAGCAGCCTAACTACAGGGGCTAACGACGAGCAGTACTTC. Its translation is CASSLTTGANDEQYF.